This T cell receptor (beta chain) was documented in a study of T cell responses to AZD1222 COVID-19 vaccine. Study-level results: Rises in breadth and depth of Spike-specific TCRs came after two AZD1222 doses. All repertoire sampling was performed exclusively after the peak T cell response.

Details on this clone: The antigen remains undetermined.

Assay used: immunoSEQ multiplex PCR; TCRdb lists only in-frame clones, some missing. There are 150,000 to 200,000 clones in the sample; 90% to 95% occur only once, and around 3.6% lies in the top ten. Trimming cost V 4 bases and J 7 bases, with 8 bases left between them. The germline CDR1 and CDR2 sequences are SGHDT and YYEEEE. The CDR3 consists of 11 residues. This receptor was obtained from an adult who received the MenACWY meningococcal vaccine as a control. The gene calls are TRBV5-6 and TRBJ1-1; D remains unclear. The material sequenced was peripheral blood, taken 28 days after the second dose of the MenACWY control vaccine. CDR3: CASSRGVEAFF. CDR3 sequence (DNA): TGTGCCAGCAGCCGTGGGGTTGAAGCTTTCTTT.